A selection of T cell receptor beta chains follows, all from one sample in a study of blood T cell repertoires in COVID-19. The method was immunoSEQ multiplex PCR; TCRdb's version includes in-frame clones alone and lacks a portion of them. This sample has tens of thousands of clones, with 85% to 95% found just once. What was sequenced was peripheral blood. The receptors originated from a woman aged 70-85 years with COVID-19, enrolled during active disease. Both conserved end residues are part of each CDR3. A D gene is named only where the DNA matches it firmly. Size values are once, few and many counts, or a class for expanded clones, and some rows have none.

TGTGCCAGCAGCCCAGAGGGGACACACTATGGCTACACCTTC,CASSPEGTHYGYTF,NA,TRBV11-2,TRBJ1-2,NA
TGCGCCAGCAGCCAAGATTGGCGGGAGGACCCGCCGGGGTCCTACAATGAGCAGTTCTTC,CASSQDWREDPPGSYNEQFF,NA,TRBV4-3,TRBJ2-1,TRBD2
TGTGCCAGCAGCCCTTCCGGGAGTTTCTTCGCCTTCTCTGGAAACACCATATATTTT,CASSPSGSFFAFSGNTIYF,NA,TRBV28,TRBJ1-3,NA
TGTGCCAGCAGCAGGGGGTCCTATAATTCACCCCTCCACTTT,CASSRGSYNSPLHF,once,TRBV6-5,TRBJ1-6,TRBD1
TGTGCCAGCAGCTTCGAGGGTAGGAGCGAAAAACTGTTTTTT,CASSFEGRSEKLFF,NA,TRBV7-9,TRBJ1-4,NA
TGTGCCAGCGGGGCCTCTAGCGGGAGCTCCTACAATGAGCAGTTCTTC,CASGASSGSSYNEQFF,NA,TRBV2,TRBJ2-1,TRBD2
TGTGCCAGCAGCTTATATAGCGGGGGGAATTACGAGCAGTACTTC,CASSLYSGGNYEQYF,NA,TRBV5-4,TRBJ2-7,TRBD2
TGTGCCAGTGCACTAGCGGCAGTCGATGAGCAGTTCTTC,CASALAAVDEQFF,NA,TRBV5-4,TRBJ2-1,TRBD2
TGTGCCAGCAGTTTTAATATTTCCCCGGGGGAGCTGTTTTTT,CASSFNISPGELFF,NA,TRBV6-2/TRBV6-3,TRBJ2-2,NA
TGTGCCAGCAGCTTAGCGGGGTCGGGGTCTGGAAACACCATATATTTT,CASSLAGSGSGNTIYF,NA,TRBV7-2,TRBJ1-3,NA
TGCGCCAGCAGCCGAACAGGGGAGAGCTCCTACAATGAGCAGTTCTTC,CASSRTGESSYNEQFF,once,TRBV4-1,TRBJ2-1,TRBD1
TGTGCCAGCAGCTTAACCGGACTTTCCACAGATACGCAGTATTTT,CASSLTGLSTDTQYF,once,TRBV11-2,TRBJ2-3,NA
TGCGCCAGCAGCCCACGGGGGACCGGGGAAGAGACCCAGTACTTC,CASSPRGTGEETQYF,NA,TRBV4-1,TRBJ2-5,NA
TGTGCCAGTAGTATGGGTTTTGGACAGACAAATCAGCCCCAGCATTTT,CASSMGFGQTNQPQHF,NA,TRBV19,TRBJ1-5,NA
TGTGCCAGCAGTTGGACTAGCGGGATGAACACCGGGGAGCTGTTTTTT,CASSWTSGMNTGELFF,NA,TRBV5-4,TRBJ2-2,TRBD2
TGTGCCAGCAGCTTGACCCTCCAGGGGTCAGACTACACCTTC,CASSLTLQGSDYTF,NA,TRBV7-9,TRBJ1-2,NA
TGTGCCAGCAGTTATCAGGGGGCTGCTGGAAACACCATATATTTT,CASSYQGAAGNTIYF,NA,TRBV6-5,TRBJ1-3,TRBD1
TGTGCCAGCAGCCATAACAGGGGCTATGGCTACACCTTC,CASSHNRGYGYTF,once,TRBV14,TRBJ1-2,TRBD1
TGTGCCATACAGGGGCATGAGCAGTTCTTC,CAIQGHEQFF,NA,TRBV28,TRBJ2-1,TRBD1
TGTGCCAGCAGTTCCCTGGGGGAGCGGGAGTTAAATGAGCAGTTCTTC,CASSSLGERELNEQFF,once,TRBV6-2/TRBV6-3,TRBJ2-1,TRBD2
TGTGCCAGCAGCCTACAGCTAATAGCGGGACTAAACGATAATGAGCAGTTCTTC,CASSLQLIAGLNDNEQFF,NA,TRBV7-2,TRBJ2-1,TRBD2
TGTGCTAGCAGACTAGCGGGGAACACCGGGGAGCTGTTTTTT,CASRLAGNTGELFF,few,TRBV7-7,TRBJ2-2,TRBD2
TGTGCCACCCGACTAGCGCCTTCCTACGAGCAGTACTTC,CATRLAPSYEQYF,NA,TRBV28,TRBJ2-7,TRBD2
TGTGCCAGCAGTCTTATGAATGAGCAGTTCTTC,CASSLMNEQFF,NA,TRBV28,TRBJ2-1,NA
TGTGCCAGCAGCCCACCGACAGTCCCCTACGAGCAGTACTTC,CASSPPTVPYEQYF,few,TRBV7-9,TRBJ2-7,NA
TGTGCCAGCAGCCAAGTCCAGTACAATGAGCAGTTCTTC,CASSQVQYNEQFF,NA,TRBV3-1/TRBV3-2,TRBJ2-1,NA
TGTGCCAGCAGCTTAGTCCCCCCTATACCACGACTTGAGGGCTCCTATAATTCACCCCTCCACTTT,CASSLVPPIPRLEGSYNSPLHF,NA,TRBV7-6,TRBJ1-6,NA
TGCGCCAGCAGGACCGGGACTAGCGAGACAGATACGCAGTATTTT,CASRTGTSETDTQYF,once,TRBV5-1,TRBJ2-3,TRBD2
TGTGCCAGCAGAGTAGCGGGAGTGAGGGAGACCCAGTACTTC,CASRVAGVRETQYF,NA,TRBV28,TRBJ2-5,TRBD2
TGCAGTGCTAGTTACCCGGGAGTCCTTCGCTACGAGCAGTACTTC,CSASYPGVLRYEQYF,NA,TRBV20-1,TRBJ2-7,NA
TGTGCCAGCAGCGGGACAGGACCCTCGGGATCCTACAATGAGCAGTTCTTC,CASSGTGPSGSYNEQFF,NA,TRBV9,TRBJ2-1,TRBD1
TGTGCCAGCAGCTCGGCGGGACCGGGGACCGGGGAGCTGTTTTTT,CASSSAGPGTGELFF,NA,TRBV13,TRBJ2-2,NA
TGTGCCAGCAGACCCGAGGCTGCAACTAATGAAAAACTGTTTTTT,CASRPEAATNEKLFF,NA,TRBV28,TRBJ1-4,NA
TGTGCCAGTAGATCTTACAGGGGGCCTGGGTATGGCTACACCTTC,CASRSYRGPGYGYTF,NA,TRBV19,TRBJ1-2,TRBD1
TGTGCCAGCAGCCGAGAGCGGGGAAACAGGGGGTGGAACACTGAAGCTTTCTTT,CASSRERGNRGWNTEAFF,once,TRBV11-2,TRBJ1-1,TRBD1
TGTGCCTGGAGTGCCCAGGGAGGCACTAATGAAAAACTGTTTTTT,CAWSAQGGTNEKLFF,NA,TRBV30,TRBJ1-4,NA
TGTGCCAGCAGCCCGGGACTACTCAGGACCCAGTACTTC,CASSPGLLRTQYF,NA,TRBV11-2,TRBJ2-5,TRBD2